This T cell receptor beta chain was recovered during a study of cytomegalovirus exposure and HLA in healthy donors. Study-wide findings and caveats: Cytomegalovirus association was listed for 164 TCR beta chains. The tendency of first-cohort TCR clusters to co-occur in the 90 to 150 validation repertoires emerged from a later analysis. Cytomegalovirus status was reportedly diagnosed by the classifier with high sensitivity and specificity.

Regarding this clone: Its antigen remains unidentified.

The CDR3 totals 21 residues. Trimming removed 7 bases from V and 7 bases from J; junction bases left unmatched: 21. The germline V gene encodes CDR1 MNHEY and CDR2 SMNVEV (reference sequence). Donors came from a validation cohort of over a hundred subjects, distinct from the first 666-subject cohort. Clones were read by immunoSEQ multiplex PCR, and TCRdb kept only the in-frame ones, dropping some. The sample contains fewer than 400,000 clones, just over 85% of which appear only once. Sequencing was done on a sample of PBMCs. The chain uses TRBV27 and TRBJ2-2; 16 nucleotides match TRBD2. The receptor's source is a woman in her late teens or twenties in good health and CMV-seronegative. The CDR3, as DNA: TGTGCCAGCACCGTTTTTGGGGGCCCGGGACTAGCGGGAGGGCCAAGCGGGGAGCTGTTTTTT. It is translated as CASTVFGGPGLAGGPSGELFF.